This T cell receptor (beta chain) was identified during a study of Graves' ophthalmopathy and Graves' hyperthyroidism (dated by TCRdb to 2017 to 2018). Regarding the study in general: Peripheral blood was collected before any treatment was given, at the time of initial diagnosis. The study used TCR beta repertoire signatures to distinguish Graves' ophthalmopathy from Graves' hyperthyroidism and to predict progression to ophthalmopathy. In total, 135 blood samples were TCR-sequenced: approximately 40 ophthalmopathy, approximately 80 hyperthyroidism and some 17 hyperthyroidism-to-ophthalmopathy patients. A discovery set of about 99 patients (more than 40 ophthalmopathy, 55 to 65 stable hyperthyroidism) was enrolled to explore V-J signatures distinguishing ophthalmopathy from hyperthyroidism. An independent validation cohort was composed of roughly 19 hyperthyroidism patients and about 17 patients who later progressed from hyperthyroidism to ophthalmopathy. In about six hyperthyroidism patients, T-cell repertoires of thyroid tissue and blood were compared. Following sample collection, hyperthyroidism patients were given methimazole at a starting dose of 30 mg daily, and ophthalmopathy patients were given high-dose intravenous methylprednisolone. The roughly 100 discovery patients were divided at random into training and test sets in a 7:3 ratio. Broader findings and caveats from the paper: Among expanded thyroid clonotypes with frequency above 0.001, most also showed up in blood, which suggests that blood repertoires may reflect the thyroid immune response. Sample size was not statistically predetermined, and group allocation was not concealed from the investigators. In cross-validation, the 13-signature model distinguished ophthalmopathy from stable hyperthyroidism with less than 90% sensitivity and about 81% specificity, while in the test set the corresponding values were approximately 80% and 75%. In validation, the model predicted ophthalmopathy progression with 70.59% sensitivity and roughly 78% specificity; fewer than 15 predicted patients were CT-confirmed with GO in a median of approximately 6.2 months.

As encoded in the germline V gene (reference sequence), CDR1 is PRHDT while CDR2 is FYEKMQ. The cysteine opens and the phenylalanine closes a CDR3 of 15 amino acids. Just CDR3 DNA is preserved here, 45 bases in frame from base 1. V is pruned by 5 bases and J by 5 bases, leaving 9 bases of the junction without a gene match. For repertoire sequencing, TCR beta CDR3 regions were amplified from RNA transcripts. The first round of RT-PCR was done with HTBI primers and the Qiagen OneStep RT-PCR kit, and was followed by a second round of multiplex PCR, then size selection and purification. The libraries underwent paired-end sequencing with 100 bp reads on an Illumina HiSeq2000. As for the original processing: SOAPnuke was used to process the reads, removing any read that contained adapters or uncalled bases, had a mean Phred below 15, or lacked an exact match to the constant primer or identifier. High-quality paired reads were merged with COPE v1.2.5. Clonotypes were defined as unique nucleotide sequences and were aligned to IMGT TRB V, D and J references using MiTCR v1.1. Only V-J combinations with frequency above 0.0001 were analysed, covering 99% to 99.2% of repertoires. For each V-J combination, a TCR clonal expansion and chaos score was defined as the ratio of F50 clonal expansion to chaos observed in the TCRdist matrix. Welch's t-statistics and random forest were used to narrow the features down to 10 to 15 V-J combinations, which were then fed into a naive Bayes classifier. The Morisita-Horn index was used to measure how similar the thyroid and blood repertoires were. Starting from the raw public reads, TCRdb applied fastp trimming at Q25, assembled clones with MiXCR and retained in-frame beta chains. Every CDR3 protein is listed once, alongside the most common genes and DNA of its rows. V and J calls and clone size were set by TCRdb, not the authors. The table for this sample lists about 620,000 distinct CDR3 sequences; 22% of them were counted only once. The ten top clones hold roughly 7.4% of the sample.

This clonotype was detected ten times or more. This clone's antigen is unknown. No much larger clonotype is one base removed from it; base qualities were not supplied. Hyperthyroidism was considered stable if no progression to ophthalmopathy occurred within 18 months of follow-up. Patients with hyperthyroidism were aged 18 to 65 years, had been newly diagnosed, and had a disease duration of less than 2 months. Patients with other autoimmune diseases, uncontrolled infections, pregnancy or lactation were excluded. Diagnosis was based on clinical symptoms, serum thyroxine, TRAb, thyroid ultrasound and orbital computed tomography. Using Ficoll-Paque density gradient centrifugation, PBMCs were isolated from 8.5 to 10 ml of fresh peripheral blood. Total RNA was extracted with Trizol reagent and quality-checked on an Agilent 2100 Bioanalyzer.

The sequence was collected from a woman in her late teens or twenties with stable Graves' hyperthyroidism. Some clones in this sample may be carry-over from other donors' samples. Donor details come from another sample of the same person, matched by shared clones. Recombination joined TRBV13 with TRBJ2-7; the central 10 bases match TRBD1. The specimen was peripheral blood. The nucleotide sequence reads as follows: TGTGCCAGCAGCCCGGGGGGACAGGGGTTAAACGAGCAGTACTTC. Its protein is CASSPGGQGLNEQYF.